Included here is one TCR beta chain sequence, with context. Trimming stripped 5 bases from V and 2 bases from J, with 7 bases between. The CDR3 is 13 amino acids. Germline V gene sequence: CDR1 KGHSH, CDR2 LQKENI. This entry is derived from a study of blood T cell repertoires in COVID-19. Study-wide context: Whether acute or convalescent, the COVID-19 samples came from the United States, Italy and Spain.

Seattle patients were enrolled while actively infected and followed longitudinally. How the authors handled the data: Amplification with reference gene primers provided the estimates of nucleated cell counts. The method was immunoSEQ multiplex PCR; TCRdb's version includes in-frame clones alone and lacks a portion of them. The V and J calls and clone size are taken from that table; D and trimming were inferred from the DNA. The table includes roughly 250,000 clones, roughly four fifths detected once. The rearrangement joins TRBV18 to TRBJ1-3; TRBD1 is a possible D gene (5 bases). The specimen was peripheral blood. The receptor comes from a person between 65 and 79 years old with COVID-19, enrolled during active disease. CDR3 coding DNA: TGTGCCAGCTCAGGGGCTGCTGGAAACACCATATATTTT. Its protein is CASSGAAGNTIYF.